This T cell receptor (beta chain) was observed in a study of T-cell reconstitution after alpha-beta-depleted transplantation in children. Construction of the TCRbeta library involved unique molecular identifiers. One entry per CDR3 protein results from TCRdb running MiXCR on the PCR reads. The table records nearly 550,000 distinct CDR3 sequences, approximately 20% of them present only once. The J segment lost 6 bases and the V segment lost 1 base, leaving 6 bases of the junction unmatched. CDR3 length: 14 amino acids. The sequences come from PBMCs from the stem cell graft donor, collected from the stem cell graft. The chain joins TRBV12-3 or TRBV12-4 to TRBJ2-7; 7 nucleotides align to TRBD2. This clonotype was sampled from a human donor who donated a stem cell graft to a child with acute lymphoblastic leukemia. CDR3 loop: CASSLGGGFAEQYF. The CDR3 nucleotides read TGTGCCAGCAGTTTAGGGGGGGGTTTCGCCGAGCAGTACTTC.